What follows are 9 T cell receptor beta chains derived from one specimen sequenced in a study of blood T cell repertoires in COVID-19. TCRdb's table, derived via immunoSEQ multiplex PCR, lists solely in-frame clones and lacks some. The sample includes 200,000 to 250,000 clones, 86% of them seen just once. Sequenced: PBMCs or T cells enriched from blood (not recorded which). Receptor source: a woman aged 50 to 60 in a cohort exposed to, infected with or recovered from COVID-19 (not recorded which).

For the CDR3, the DNA is TGTGCCAGCAGCCGCGGGCTCCCCAGAGAGACCCAGTACTTC. It translates to CASSRGLPRETQYF. V usage is TRBV13 and J usage is TRBJ2-5, with D tentatively TRBD2 (5 bases). This CDR3 comprises 14 residues. Germline V gene data show CDR1 as PRHDT and CDR2 as FYEKMQ (reference sequence). Trimming took off 5 bases at V and 4 bases at J, with 14 bases between the two ends.

The genes are TRBV6-5 and TRBJ1-6; D is possibly TRBD1 (6 bases). Trimming shortened V by 1 base and J by 7 bases, and 14 bases separated the two germline ends. The germline CDR1 and CDR2 sequences are MNHEY and SVGAGI. This CDR3 is 16 amino acids long. This chain's CDR3 is CASSYWTDTGNSPLHF. CDR3 in DNA: TGTGCCAGCAGTTACTGGACAGATACCGGCAATTCACCCCTCCACTTT.

The chain combines TRBV29-1 with TRBJ2-7, with D perhaps matching TRBD1 (6 bases). Trimming took off 7 bases at V and 2 bases at J, with 12 bases between the two ends. The germline V gene has CDR1 SQVTM and CDR2 ANQGSEA. There are 12 residues in the CDR3. CDR3 sequence: CSGMTGPYEQYF. The DNA of the CDR3 is TGCAGCGGAATGACAGGTCCCTACGAGCAGTACTTC.

The chain employs TRBV5-6 and TRBJ1-2; no reliable D call. The V and J ends lost 4 bases and 2 bases respectively, with 15 bases between them. Germline CDR1 reads SGHDT; CDR2 reads YYEEEE. This CDR3 has 15 amino acids. CDR3 protein: CASSRRTTGNYGYTF. For the CDR3, the DNA is TGTGCCAGCAGCCGGAGAACAACGGGGAACTATGGCTACACCTTC.

The chain links TRBV5-1 to TRBJ1-1, with a weak D call TRBD1 (5 bases). The CDR3 sequence is 16 residues long. The germline CDR1 and CDR2 sequences are SGHRS and YFSETQ. V was pared by 0 bases and J by 4 bases, with 16 bases between. This CDR3 is CASSLVGGRGATEAFF. In DNA, the CDR3 is TGCGCCAGCAGCTTGGTCGGAGGGAGGGGAGCCACTGAAGCTTTCTTT.

The V and J genes are TRBV18 and TRBJ2-7, with 8 positions matching TRBD1. V lost 3 bases, J lost 7 bases, and 8 bases stayed unmatched. The CDR3 has 14 amino acids. CDR1 and CDR2 (germline): KGHSH, LQKENI. The CDR3 DNA is TGTGCCAGCTCACCCTCGACAGGGGCGAAGGAGCAGTACTTC. As protein: CASSPSTGAKEQYF.

The chain uses TRBV28 and TRBJ2-3, with 8 bases lining up with TRBD2. In germline, CDR1 is MDHEN, CDR2 SYDVKM. V lost 5 bases and J lost 1; bases outside the gene matches: 8. This CDR3 region has 16 residues. This chain's CDR3 is CASSTRGSGGTDTQYF. In DNA form, the CDR3 reads TGTGCCAGCAGTACCAGGGGTAGCGGGGGCACAGATACGCAGTATTTT.

In this sample, this clone turned up once. This rearrangement joins TRBV12-5 to TRBJ1-2, with a tentative D call TRBD1 (5 bases). The CDR3 consists of 13 residues. Trimming stripped 7 bases from V and 3 bases from J, with 12 bases between. Germline CDR1 LGHNT, CDR2 FRNRAP. The CDR3 DNA reads TGTGCTAGTGCCGATGACAGACACTATGGCTACACCTTC. It specifies CASADDRHYGYTF.

CDR3 region: CASSSAGGGHPYEQYF. CDR3 DNA: TGTGCCAGCAGTTCCGCCGGGGGGGGCCATCCCTACGAGCAGTACTTC. This chain joins TRBV28 and TRBJ2-7; TRBD2 aligns across 8 bases. Unmatched junction bases numbered 10, after V lost 4 bases and J lost 2 bases. This CDR3 region has 16 residues. Germline CDR1 is MDHEN and CDR2 is SYDVKM.